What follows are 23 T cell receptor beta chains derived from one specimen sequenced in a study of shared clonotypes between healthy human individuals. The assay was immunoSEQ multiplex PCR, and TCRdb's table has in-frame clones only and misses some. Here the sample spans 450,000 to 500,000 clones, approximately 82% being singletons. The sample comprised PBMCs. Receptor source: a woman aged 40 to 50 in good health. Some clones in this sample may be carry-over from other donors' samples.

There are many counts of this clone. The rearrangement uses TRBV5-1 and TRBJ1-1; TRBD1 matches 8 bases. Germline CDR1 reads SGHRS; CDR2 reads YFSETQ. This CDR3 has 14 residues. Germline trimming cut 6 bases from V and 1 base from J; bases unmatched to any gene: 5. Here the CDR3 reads CASTPTGANTEAFF. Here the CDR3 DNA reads TGCGCCAGCACCCCGACAGGGGCGAACACTGAAGCTTTCTTT.

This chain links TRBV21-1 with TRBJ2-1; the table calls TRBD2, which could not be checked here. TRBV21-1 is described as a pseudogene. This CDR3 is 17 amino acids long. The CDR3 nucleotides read TGTGCCAGCAGCAGACGGGCTAGCGCAAGCTCCTACAATGAGCAGTTCTTC. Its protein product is CASSRRASASSYNEQFF.

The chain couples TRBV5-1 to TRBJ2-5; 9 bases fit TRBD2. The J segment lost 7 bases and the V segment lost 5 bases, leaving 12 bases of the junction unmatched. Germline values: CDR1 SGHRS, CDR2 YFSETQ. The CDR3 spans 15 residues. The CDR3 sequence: CASREVAGVLGTQYF. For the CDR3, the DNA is TGCGCCAGCAGAGAAGTAGCGGGAGTTCTCGGGACCCAGTACTTC.

This chain's CDR3 is CSVETGRSYEQYF. DNA for the CDR3: TGCAGCGTTGAGACAGGGAGATCCTACGAGCAGTACTTC. This chain uses TRBV29-1 with TRBJ2-7; 7 nucleotides align to TRBD1. The V and J ends lost 3 bases and 1 base, in that order; junction bases with no gene match: 3. This CDR3 is built from 13 residues. The germline gives CDR1 SQVTM, CDR2 ANQGSEA.

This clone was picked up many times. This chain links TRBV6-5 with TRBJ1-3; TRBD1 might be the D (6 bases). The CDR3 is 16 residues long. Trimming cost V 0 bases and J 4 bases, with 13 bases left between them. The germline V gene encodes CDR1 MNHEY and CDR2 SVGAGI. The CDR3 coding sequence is TGTGCCAGCAGTTACTCGACGGGGGCGAGAGGAAACACCATATATTTT. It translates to CASSYSTGARGNTIYF.

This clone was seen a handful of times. DNA of the CDR3: TGTGCCAGTAGTTCAGGGACTGCAAGCTACGAGCAGTACTTC. It translates to CASSSGTASYEQYF. The J gene is TRBJ2-7, the V gene TRBV19; a weak D match, TRBD2 (6 bases). Between the trimmed V and J ends, which lost 5 bases and 3 bases, there was a span of 14 bases. The CDR3 consists of 14 residues. Germline V gene lookup returns CDR1 LNHDA and CDR2 SQIVND (reference sequence). The full variable domain, rest sourced from reference TRBV19 and TRBJ2-7, is DGGITQSPKYLFRKEGQNVTLSCEQNLNHDAMYWYRQDPGQGLRLIYYSQIVNDFQKGDIAEGYSVSREKKESFPLTVTSAQKNPTAFYLCASSSGTASYEQYFGPGTRLTVT.

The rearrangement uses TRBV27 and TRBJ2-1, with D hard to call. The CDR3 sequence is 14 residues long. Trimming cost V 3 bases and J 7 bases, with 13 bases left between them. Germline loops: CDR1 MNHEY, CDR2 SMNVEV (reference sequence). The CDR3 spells CASSLGPTRNEQFF. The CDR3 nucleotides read TGTGCCAGCAGTTTGGGTCCGACTCGGAATGAGCAGTTCTTC.

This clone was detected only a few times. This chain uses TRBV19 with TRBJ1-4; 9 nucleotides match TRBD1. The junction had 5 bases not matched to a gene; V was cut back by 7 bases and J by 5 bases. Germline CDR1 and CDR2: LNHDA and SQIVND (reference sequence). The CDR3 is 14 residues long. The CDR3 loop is CASTATGGNEKLFF. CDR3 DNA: TGTGCCAGTACTGCGACAGGGGGGAATGAAAAACTGTTTTTT. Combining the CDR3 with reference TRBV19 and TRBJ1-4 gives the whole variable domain DGGITQSPKYLFRKEGQNVTLSCEQNLNHDAMYWYRQDPGQGLRLIYYSQIVNDFQKGDIAEGYSVSREKKESFPLTVTSAQKNPTAFYLCASTATGGNEKLFFGSGTQLSVL.

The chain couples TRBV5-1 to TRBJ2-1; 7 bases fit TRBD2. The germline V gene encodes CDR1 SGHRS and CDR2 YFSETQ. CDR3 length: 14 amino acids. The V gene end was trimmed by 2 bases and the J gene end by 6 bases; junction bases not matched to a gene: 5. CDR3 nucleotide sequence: TGCGCCAGCAGCTTTGCGGGAGTCGGCAATGAGCAGTTCTTC. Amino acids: CASSFAGVGNEQFF. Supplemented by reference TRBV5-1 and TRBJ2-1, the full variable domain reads KAGVTQTPRYLIKTRGQQVTLSCSPISGHRSVSWYQQTPGQGLQFLFEYFSETQRNKGNFPGRFSGRQFSNSRSEMNVSTLELGDSALYLCASSFAGVGNEQFFGPGTRLTVL.

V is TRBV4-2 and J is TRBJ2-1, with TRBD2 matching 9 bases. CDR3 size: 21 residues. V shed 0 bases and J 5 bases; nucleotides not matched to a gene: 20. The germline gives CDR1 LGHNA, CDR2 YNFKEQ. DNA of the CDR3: TGTGCCAGCAGCCAAGAAAGTTTTATCCTAGCGGGAATTCGCCTGCACAATGAGCAGTTCTTC. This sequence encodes CASSQESFILAGIRLHNEQFF.

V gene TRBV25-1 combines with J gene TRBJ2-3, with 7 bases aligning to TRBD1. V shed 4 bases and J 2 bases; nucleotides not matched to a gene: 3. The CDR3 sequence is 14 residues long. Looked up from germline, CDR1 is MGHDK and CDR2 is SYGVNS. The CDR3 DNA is TGTGCCAGCAGTGTGGACAGGACCACAGATACGCAGTATTTT. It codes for CASSVDRTTDTQYF.

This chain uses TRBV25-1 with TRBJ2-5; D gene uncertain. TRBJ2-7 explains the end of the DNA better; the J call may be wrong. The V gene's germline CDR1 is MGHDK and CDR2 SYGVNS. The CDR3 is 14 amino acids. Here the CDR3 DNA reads TGTGCCAGCAGTGAATTGTCCCCCCCCTACGAGCAGTACTTC. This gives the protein CASSELSPPYEQYF.

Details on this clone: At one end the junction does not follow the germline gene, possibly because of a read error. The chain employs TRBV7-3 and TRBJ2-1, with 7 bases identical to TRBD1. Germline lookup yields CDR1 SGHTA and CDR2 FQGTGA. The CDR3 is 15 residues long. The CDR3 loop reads CASSVTDRVSNEQFF. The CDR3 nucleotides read TGTGCCAGCAGCGTAACCGACAGGGTGAGCAATGAGCAGTTCTTC.

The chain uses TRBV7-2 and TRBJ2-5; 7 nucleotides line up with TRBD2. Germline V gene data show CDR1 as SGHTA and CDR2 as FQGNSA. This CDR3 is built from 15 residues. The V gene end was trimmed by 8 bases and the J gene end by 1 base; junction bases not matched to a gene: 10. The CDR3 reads CASGPTSAVQETQYF. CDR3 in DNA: TGTGCCAGCGGTCCAACTAGCGCCGTCCAAGAGACCCAGTACTTC.

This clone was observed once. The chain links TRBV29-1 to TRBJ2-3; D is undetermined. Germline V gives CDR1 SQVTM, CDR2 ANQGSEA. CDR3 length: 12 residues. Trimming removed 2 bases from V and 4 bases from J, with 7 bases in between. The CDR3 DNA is TGCAGCGTTGAATCTTACTCAGATACGCAGTATTTT. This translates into CSVESYSDTQYF.

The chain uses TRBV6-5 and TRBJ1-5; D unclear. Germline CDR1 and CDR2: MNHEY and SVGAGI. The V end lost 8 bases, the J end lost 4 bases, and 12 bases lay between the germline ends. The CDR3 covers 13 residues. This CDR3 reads CASGEGLNQPQHF. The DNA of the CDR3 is TGTGCCAGCGGGGAAGGGTTAAATCAGCCCCAGCATTTT.

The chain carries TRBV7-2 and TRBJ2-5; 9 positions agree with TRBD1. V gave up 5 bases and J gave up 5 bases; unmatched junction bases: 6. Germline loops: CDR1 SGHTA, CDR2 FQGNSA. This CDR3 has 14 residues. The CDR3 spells CASSRQGGAETQYF. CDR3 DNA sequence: TGTGCCAGCAGCAGACAGGGGGGCGCGGAGACCCAGTACTTC.

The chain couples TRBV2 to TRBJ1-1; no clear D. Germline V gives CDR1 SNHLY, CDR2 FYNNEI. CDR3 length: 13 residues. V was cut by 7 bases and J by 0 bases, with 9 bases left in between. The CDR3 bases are TGTGCCAGCACTGACGATATGAACACTGAAGCTTTCTTT. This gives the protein CASTDDMNTEAFF.

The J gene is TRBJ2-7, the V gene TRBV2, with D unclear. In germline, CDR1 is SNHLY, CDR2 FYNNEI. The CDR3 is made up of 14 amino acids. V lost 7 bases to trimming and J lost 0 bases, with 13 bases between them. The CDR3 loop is CASIYARSSYEQYF. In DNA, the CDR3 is TGTGCCAGCATCTACGCCCGCAGCTCCTACGAGCAGTACTTC.

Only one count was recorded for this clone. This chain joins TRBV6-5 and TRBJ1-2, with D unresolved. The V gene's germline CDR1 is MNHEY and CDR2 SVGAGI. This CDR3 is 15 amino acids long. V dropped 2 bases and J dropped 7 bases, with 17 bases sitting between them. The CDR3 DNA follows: TGTGCCAGCAGTTACCGACACAACGAGGGTCGTGGCTACACCTTC. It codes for CASSYRHNEGRGYTF.

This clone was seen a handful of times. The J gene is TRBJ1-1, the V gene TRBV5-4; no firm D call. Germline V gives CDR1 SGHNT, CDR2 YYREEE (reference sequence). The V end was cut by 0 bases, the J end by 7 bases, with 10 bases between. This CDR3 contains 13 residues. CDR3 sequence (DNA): TGTGCCAGCAGCTTGGAGGTCGATAGTGAAGCTTTCTTT. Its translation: CASSLEVDSEAFF.

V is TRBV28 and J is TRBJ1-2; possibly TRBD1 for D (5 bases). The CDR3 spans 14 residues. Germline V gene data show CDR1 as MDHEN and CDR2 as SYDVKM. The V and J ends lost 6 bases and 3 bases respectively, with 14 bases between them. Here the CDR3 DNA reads TGTGCCAGCAGCCCAATGGGGGAGGACTATGGCTACACCTTC. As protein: CASSPMGEDYGYTF.

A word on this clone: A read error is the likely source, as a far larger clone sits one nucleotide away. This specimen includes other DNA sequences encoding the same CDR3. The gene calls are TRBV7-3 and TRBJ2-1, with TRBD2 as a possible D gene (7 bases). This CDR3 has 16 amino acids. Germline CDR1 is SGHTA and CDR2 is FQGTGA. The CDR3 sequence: CASSFNPGGRDNEQFF. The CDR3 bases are TGTGCCAGCAGCTTCAACCCGGGAGGAAGGGACAACGAGCAGTTCTTC.